The following is a T cell receptor (beta chain) sequence with its context. Its antigen is unidentified. The source of the sample is a study of T cell responses to AZD1222 COVID-19 vaccine. General observations from the study: Spike-spanning, vaccine-associated CD4 TCRs were dominant at 160-218 and 743-854. Baseline seropositives among AZD1222 recipients totaled only 5 to 7.

Per the germline V gene, CDR1 is MDHEN and CDR2 is SYDVKM. V trimming: 3 bases; J trimming: 1 base; junction bases outside the gene matches: 0. CDR3 length equals 14 residues. The table came from immunoSEQ multiplex PCR; TCRdb's copy has only in-frame clones and leaves some out. The repertoire includes over 50,000 clones, approximately 80% of them detected once, and 5% sits in the top ten. The rearrangement links TRBV28 to TRBJ2-5, with 9 bases aligning to TRBD2. This TCR was sampled from an adult who received the AZD1222 COVID-19 vaccine. Specimen: peripheral blood, collected 28 days after the second AZD1222 dose. The DNA for the CDR3 is TGTGCCAGCAGTTTGACTAGCGGCCAAGAGACCCAGTACTTC. Translated, it gives CASSLTSGQETQYF. The entire variable domain, with the rest obtained from reference TRBV28 and TRBJ2-5, is as follows: DVKVTQSSRYLVKRTGEKVFLECVQDMDHENMFWYRQDPGLGLRLIYFSYDVKMKEKGDIPEGYSVSREKKERFSLILESASTNQTSMYLCASSLTSGQETQYFGPGTRLLVL.